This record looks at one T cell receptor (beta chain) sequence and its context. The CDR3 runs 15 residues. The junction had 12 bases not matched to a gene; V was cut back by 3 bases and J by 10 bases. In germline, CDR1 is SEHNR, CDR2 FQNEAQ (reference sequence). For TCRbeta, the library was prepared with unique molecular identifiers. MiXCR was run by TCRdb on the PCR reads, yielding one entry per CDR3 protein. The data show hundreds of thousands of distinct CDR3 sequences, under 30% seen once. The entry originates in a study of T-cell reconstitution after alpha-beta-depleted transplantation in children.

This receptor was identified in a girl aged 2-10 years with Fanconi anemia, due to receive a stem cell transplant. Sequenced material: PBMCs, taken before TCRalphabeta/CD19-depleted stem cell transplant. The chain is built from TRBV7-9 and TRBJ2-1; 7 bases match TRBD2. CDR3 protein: CASSLGLLRLGEQFF. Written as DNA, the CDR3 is TGTGCCAGCAGCTTGGGACTACTCAGGTTGGGGGAGCAGTTCTTC.